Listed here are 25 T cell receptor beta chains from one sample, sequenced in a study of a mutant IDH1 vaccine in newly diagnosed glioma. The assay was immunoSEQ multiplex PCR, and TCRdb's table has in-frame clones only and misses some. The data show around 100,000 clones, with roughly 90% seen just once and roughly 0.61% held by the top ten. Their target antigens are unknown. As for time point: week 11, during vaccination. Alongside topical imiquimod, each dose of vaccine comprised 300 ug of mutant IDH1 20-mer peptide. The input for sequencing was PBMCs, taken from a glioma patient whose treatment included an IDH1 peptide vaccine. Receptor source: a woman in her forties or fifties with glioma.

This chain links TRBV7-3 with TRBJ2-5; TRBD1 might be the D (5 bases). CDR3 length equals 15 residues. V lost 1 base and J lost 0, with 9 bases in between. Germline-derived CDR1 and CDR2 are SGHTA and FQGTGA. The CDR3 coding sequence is TGTGCCAGCAGCTTAAGGGCAGGGTACCAAGAGACCCAGTACTTC. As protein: CASSLRAGYQETQYF.

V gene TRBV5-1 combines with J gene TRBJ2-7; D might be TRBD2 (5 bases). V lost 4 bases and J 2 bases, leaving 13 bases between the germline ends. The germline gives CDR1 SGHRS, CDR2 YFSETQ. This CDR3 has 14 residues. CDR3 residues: CASSTSGIPYEQYF. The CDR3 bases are TGCGCCAGCAGCACCAGCGGTATCCCCTACGAGCAGTACTTC.

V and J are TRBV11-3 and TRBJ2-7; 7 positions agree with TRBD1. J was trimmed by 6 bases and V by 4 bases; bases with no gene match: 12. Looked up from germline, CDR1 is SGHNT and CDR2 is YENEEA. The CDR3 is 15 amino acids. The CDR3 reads CASSSGTVTWGEQYF. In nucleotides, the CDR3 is TGTGCCAGCAGCTCCGGGACAGTAACCTGGGGCGAGCAGTACTTC.

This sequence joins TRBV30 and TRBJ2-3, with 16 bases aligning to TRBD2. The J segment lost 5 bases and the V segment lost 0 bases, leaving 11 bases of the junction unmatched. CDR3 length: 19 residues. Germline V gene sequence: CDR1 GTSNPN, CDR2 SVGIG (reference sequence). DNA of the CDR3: TGTGCCTGGAGTGTACCGGGCGGGACTAGCGGGAGGGCCAGAGATACGCAGTATTTT. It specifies CAWSVPGGTSGRARDTQYF.

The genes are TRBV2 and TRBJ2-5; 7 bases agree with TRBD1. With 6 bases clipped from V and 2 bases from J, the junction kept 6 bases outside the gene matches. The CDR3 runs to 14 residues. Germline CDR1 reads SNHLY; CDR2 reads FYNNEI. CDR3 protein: CASRAGTVQETQYF. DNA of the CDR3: TGTGCCAGCAGAGCAGGGACAGTTCAAGAGACCCAGTACTTC.

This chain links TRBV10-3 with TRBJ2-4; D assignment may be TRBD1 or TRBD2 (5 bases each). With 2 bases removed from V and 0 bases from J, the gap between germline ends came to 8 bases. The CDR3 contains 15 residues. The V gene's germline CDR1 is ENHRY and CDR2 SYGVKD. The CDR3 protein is CAISEGTEAKNIQYF. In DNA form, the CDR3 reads TGTGCCATCAGTGAGGGGACGGAAGCCAAAAACATTCAGTACTTC.

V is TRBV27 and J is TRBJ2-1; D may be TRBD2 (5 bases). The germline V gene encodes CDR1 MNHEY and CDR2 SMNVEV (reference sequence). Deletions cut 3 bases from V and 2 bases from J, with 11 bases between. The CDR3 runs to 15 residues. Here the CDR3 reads CASSFWRRTYNEQFF. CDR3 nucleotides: TGTGCCAGCAGTTTCTGGCGGAGGACCTACAATGAGCAGTTCTTC.

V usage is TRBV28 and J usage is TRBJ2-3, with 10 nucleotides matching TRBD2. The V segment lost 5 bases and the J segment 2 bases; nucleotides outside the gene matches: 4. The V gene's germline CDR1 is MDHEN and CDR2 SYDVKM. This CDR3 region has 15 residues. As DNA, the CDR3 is TGTGCCAGCAGTCCTAGCGGGAGTACCACAGATACGCAGTATTTT. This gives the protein CASSPSGSTTDTQYF.

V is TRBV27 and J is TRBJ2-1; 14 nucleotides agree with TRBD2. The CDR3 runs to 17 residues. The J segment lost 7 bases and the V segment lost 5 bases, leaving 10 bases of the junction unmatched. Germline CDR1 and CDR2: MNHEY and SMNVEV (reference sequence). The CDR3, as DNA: TGTGCCAGCAGTAAGACTAGCGGGAGGGTTTTCCTAAATGAGCAGTTCTTC. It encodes CASSKTSGRVFLNEQFF.

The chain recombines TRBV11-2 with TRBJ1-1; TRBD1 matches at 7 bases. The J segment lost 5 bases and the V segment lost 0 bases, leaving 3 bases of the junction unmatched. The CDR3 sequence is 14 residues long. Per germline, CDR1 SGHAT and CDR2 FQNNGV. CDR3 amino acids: CASSLEGRGTEAFF. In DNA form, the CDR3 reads TGTGCCAGCAGCTTAGAGGGCAGGGGGACTGAAGCTTTCTTT.

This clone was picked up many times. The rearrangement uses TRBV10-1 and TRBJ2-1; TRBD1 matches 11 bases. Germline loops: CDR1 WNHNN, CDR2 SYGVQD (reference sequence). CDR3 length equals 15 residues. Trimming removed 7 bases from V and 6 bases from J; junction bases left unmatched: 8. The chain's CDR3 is CASNSPGQGVNEQFF. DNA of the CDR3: TGCGCCAGCAATTCCCCGGGACAGGGGGTCAATGAGCAGTTCTTC.

The CDR3: CASSLDSSTDTQYF. CDR3 DNA: TGTGCCAGCAGCTTAGACAGTAGCACAGATACGCAGTATTTT. The J gene is TRBJ2-3, the V gene TRBV7-9; D gene unclear. Germline V gene sequence: CDR1 SEHNR, CDR2 FQNEAQ (reference sequence). V was clipped by 1 base and J by 0 bases, with 5 bases between them. CDR3 length: 14 residues.

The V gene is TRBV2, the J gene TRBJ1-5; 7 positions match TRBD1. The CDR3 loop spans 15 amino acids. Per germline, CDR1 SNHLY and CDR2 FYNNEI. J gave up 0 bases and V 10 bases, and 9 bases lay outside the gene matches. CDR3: CATGQARYSNQPQHF. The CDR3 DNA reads TGTGCCACTGGACAGGCGAGATATAGCAATCAGCCCCAGCATTTT.

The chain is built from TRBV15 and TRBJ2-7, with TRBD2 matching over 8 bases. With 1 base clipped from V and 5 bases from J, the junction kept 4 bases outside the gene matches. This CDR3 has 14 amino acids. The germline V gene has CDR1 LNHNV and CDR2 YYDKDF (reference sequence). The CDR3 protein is CATSRVGSGNEQYF. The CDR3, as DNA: TGTGCCACCAGCAGAGTTGGTAGCGGGAACGAGCAGTACTTC.

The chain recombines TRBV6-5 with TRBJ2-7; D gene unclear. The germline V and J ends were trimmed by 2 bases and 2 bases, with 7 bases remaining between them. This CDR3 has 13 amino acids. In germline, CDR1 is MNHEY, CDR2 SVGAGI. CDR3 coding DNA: TGTGCCAGCAGTTACAGGGAAGCCTACGAGCAGTACTTC. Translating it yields CASSYREAYEQYF.

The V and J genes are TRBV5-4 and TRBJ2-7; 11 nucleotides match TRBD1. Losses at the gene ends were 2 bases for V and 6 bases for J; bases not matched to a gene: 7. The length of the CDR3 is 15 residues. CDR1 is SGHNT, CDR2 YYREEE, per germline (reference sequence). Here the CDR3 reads CASSLPGQGGTEQYF. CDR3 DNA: TGTGCCAGCAGCTTACCGGGACAGGGGGGAACCGAGCAGTACTTC.

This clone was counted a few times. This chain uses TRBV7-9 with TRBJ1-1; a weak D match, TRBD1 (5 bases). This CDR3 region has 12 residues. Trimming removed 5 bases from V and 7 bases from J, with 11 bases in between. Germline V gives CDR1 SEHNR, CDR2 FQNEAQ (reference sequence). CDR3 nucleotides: TGTGCCAGCAGCCTAGACAGAAATGAAGCTTTCTTT. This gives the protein CASSLDRNEAFF.

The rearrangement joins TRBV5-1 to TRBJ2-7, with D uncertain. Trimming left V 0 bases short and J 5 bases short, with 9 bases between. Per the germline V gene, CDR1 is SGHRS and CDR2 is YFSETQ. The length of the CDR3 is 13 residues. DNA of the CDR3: TGCGCCAGCAGCTTGGAACCCCGGGACGAGCAGTACTTC. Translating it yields CASSLEPRDEQYF.

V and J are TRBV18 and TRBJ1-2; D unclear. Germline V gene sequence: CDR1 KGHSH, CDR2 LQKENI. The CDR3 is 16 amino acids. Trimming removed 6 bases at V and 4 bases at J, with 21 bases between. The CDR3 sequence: CASSQIETRPSYGYTF. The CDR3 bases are TGTGCCAGCTCCCAAATCGAAACAAGACCTAGCTATGGCTACACCTTC.

The CDR3 protein is CASRPDGELFF. The CDR3 region has the DNA TGTGCCAGCAGGCCCGACGGGGAGCTGTTTTTT. This sequence joins TRBV2 and TRBJ2-2; D gene unclear. This CDR3 comprises 11 residues. Germline V gene data show CDR1 as SNHLY and CDR2 as FYNNEI. Trimming shortened V by 6 bases and J by 7 bases, and 6 bases separated the two germline ends.

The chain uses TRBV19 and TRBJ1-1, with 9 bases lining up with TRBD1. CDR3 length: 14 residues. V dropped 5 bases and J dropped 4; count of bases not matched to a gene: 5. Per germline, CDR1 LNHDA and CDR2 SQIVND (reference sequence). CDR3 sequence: CASSVQGAGTEAFF. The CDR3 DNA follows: TGTGCCAGTAGTGTACAGGGGGCGGGCACTGAAGCTTTCTTT.

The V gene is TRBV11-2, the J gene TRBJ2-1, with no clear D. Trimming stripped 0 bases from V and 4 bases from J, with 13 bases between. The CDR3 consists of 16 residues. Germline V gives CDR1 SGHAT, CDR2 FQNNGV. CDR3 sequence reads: CASSLDRKGIYNEQFF. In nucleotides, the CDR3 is TGTGCCAGCAGCTTAGATCGGAAGGGCATATACAATGAGCAGTTCTTC.

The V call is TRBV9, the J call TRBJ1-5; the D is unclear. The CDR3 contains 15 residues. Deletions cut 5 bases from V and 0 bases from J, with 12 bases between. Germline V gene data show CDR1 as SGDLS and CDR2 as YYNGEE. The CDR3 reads CASSFTGSSNQPQHF. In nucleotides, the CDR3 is TGTGCCAGCAGTTTCACCGGTTCTAGCAATCAGCCCCAGCATTTT.

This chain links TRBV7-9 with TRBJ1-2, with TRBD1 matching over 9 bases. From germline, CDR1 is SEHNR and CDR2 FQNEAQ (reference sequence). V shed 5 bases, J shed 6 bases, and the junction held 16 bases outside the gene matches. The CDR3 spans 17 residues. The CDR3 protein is CASSPPLGQGNRDGYTF. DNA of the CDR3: TGTGCCAGCAGCCCCCCCCTGGGACAGGGAAACAGAGATGGCTACACCTTC.

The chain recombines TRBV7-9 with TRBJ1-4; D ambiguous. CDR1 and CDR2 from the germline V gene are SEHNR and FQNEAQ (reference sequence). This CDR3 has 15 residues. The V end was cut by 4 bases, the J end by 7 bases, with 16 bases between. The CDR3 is CASSSTVVEGEKLFF. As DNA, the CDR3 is TGTGCCAGCAGCTCGACCGTGGTAGAGGGTGAAAAACTGTTTTTT.